This T cell receptor (beta chain) came from a study of T-cell reconstitution after alpha-beta-depleted transplantation in children. The CDR3 sequence is 13 residues long. Germline CDR1 SGHTA, CDR2 FQGNSA. Between the trimmed V and J ends, which lost 5 bases and 6 bases, there was a span of 11 bases. Preparation of the TCRbeta library involved a method that used unique molecular identifiers. MiXCR was run by TCRdb on the PCR reads, yielding one entry per CDR3 protein. The sample consists of around 300,000 distinct CDR3 sequences, around 10% of them appearing once. This clonotype was counted at least ten times. Its antigen is not known. Study results and limitations: Newly made T cells mostly supplied T-cell counts and diversity one year after transplant. Reportedly, only several hundred clones from non-depleted graft cells drove alpha-beta T-cell counts at about two months.

The specimen was PBMCs, collected before TCRalphabeta/CD19-depleted stem cell transplant. J is TRBJ2-1 and V is TRBV7-2; D unresolved. The clonotype comes from a boy younger than two with acute myeloid leukemia, due to receive a stem cell transplant. The CDR3 coding sequence is TGTGCCAGCAGCCCCCACGTAGGCAATGAGCAGTTCTTC. This codes for CASSPHVGNEQFF.